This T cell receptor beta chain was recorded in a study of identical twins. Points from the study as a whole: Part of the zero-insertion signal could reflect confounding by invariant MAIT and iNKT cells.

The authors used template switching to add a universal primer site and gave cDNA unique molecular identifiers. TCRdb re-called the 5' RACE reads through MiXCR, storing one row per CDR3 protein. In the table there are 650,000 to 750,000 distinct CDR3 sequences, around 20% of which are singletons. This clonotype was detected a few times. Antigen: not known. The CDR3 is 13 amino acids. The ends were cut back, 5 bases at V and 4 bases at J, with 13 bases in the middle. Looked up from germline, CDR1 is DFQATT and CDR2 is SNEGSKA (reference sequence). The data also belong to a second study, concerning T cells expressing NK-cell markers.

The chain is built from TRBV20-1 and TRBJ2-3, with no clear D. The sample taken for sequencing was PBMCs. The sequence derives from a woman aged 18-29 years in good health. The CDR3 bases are TGCAGTGCTCTGGTTCCCGGTCCAGATACGCAGTATTTT. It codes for CSALVPGPDTQYF.